This T cell receptor beta chain is from a study of shared clonotypes between healthy human individuals. Study-wide background: There were three CD4 naive, three CD4 memory, two CD8 naive and one CD8 memory plates per donor. Study results and limitations: Clonotype sharing among donors was thought likely to change with sequencing depth. Unshared clonotypes carried lower generation probabilities than those common to all four donors.

To note about this clone: Its cognate antigen is unknown.

V lost 5 bases, J lost 0 bases, and 5 bases stayed unmatched. CDR1 is SNHLY, CDR2 FYNNEI, per germline. This CDR3 region has 16 residues. Method: immunoSEQ multiplex PCR; TCRdb's copy keeps in-frame clones and lacks some. The sample lists over 850,000 clones, approximately 80% seen once, with around 0.47% in the top ten. The V and J genes are TRBV2 and TRBJ1-5, with 9 bases aligning to TRBD1. This receptor was taken from a man younger than 35 in good health. Some clones in this sample may be carry-over from other donors' samples. Sequenced sample: memory CD4+ T cells from PBMCs. Sample subset: CD45RA-negative fraction. CDR3 DNA sequence: TGTGCCAGCAGTCCGGACAGGGGTTATAGCAATCAGCCCCAGCATTTT. Amino acids: CASSPDRGYSNQPQHF. Filled out from reference TRBV2 and TRBJ1-5, the complete variable domain reads EPEVTQTPSHQVTQMGQEVILRCVPISNHLYFYWYRQILGQKVEFLVSFYNNEISEKSEIFDDQFSVERPDGSNFTLKIRSTKLEDSAMYFCASSPDRGYSNQPQHFGDGTRLSIL.